This TCR beta chain was sequenced during a study of OX40 agonist ivuxolimab in advanced cancers. The study, taken as a whole, reports: At 0.1 to 3.0 mg/kg, clonal expansion of CD4+ and CD8+ blood T cells had occurred by week 6.

A note on this clone: Antigen: not known.

The assay was immunoSEQ multiplex PCR, and TCRdb's table has in-frame clones only and misses some. The sample comprises about 77,000 clones, about 90% of which are singletons, and 1.5% to 2% rests with the top ten. Trimming removed 0 bases from V and 5 bases from J; junction bases left unmatched: 5. Germline CDR1 reads SGHNT; CDR2 reads YENEEA. This CDR3 spans 15 amino acids. The sequence was collected from an adult with an advanced solid tumor such as melanoma, head and neck, liver or kidney cancer. The chain uses TRBV11-3 and TRBJ2-3; 7 bases fit TRBD1. Sequenced material: CD4+ or CD8+ T cells sorted from blood, taken in a trial of the OX40 agonist ivuxolimab. The CDR3 reads CASSLDRGGRDTQYF. CDR3 sequence (DNA): TGTGCCAGCAGCTTAGATAGAGGGGGCCGAGATACGCAGTATTTT.